The rows below give T cell receptor beta chains drawn from one sample of a study of blood T cell repertoires in COVID-19. The data were produced by immunoSEQ multiplex PCR, yet TCRdb's version contains in-frame clones alone and is incomplete. The sample consists of about 170,000 clones, 85% to 90% of them appearing once. Sequencing used peripheral blood. These receptors all come from an elderly woman in a cohort sampled during active or convalescent COVID-19. The CDR3 runs from the conserved cysteine through the conserved F or W. D genes are given only for firm matches. Only part of the rows carry a size: once, few, many, or a class if the clone is expanded.

D	size	V	J	CDR3	DNA
.	.	TRBV5-1	TRBJ2-1	CASSSPGTGGEQFF	TGCGCCAGCAGCTCCCCCGGGACTGGAGGTGAGCAGTTCTTC
.	.	TRBV5-1	TRBJ1-4	CASSFSGTPAGNEKLFF	TGCGCCAGCAGTTTCTCCGGGACTCCCGCGGGTAATGAAAAACTGTTTTTT
TRBD1	once	TRBV7-2	TRBJ2-7	CASSFGQVYEQYF	TGTGCCAGCAGCTTTGGACAGGTCTACGAGCAGTACTTC
TRBD2	.	TRBV28	TRBJ2-1	CASSSQRLAGLDEQFF	TGTGCCAGCAGTTCCCAGAGACTAGCGGGACTTGATGAGCAGTTCTTC
.	.	TRBV10-3	TRBJ2-1	CATLRRENNEQFF	TGTGCCACTCTCAGGAGGGAAAACAATGAGCAGTTCTTC
TRBD1	.	TRBV3-1/TRBV3-2	TRBJ2-7	CASSQTPDREQYF	TGTGCCAGCAGCCAGACTCCGGACAGGGAGCAGTACTTC
.	.	TRBV11-2	TRBJ2-7	CASSLDRSRAGQYF	TGTGCCAGCAGCTTAGATCGGTCACGGGCGGGGCAGTACTTC
.	.	TRBV10-3	TRBJ1-5	CAISDMGRLSRGNQPQHF	TGTGCCATCAGTGATATGGGCAGACTTTCGAGGGGGAATCAGCCCCAGCATTTT
.	.	TRBV30	TRBJ2-3	CAWRASFHTQYF	TGTGCCTGGAGGGCTAGTTTTCATACGCAGTATTTT
.	.	TRBV4-3	TRBJ1-5	CASSQDLHLDQPQHF	TGCGCCAGCAGCCAAGATTTACATCTTGATCAGCCCCAGCATTTT
TRBD2	.	TRBV6-2/TRBV6-3	TRBJ2-2	CASSYSGGGRDGELFF	TGTGCCAGCAGTTACTCTGGGGGGGGGAGAGACGGGGAGCTGTTTTTT
.	.	TRBV14	TRBJ1-2	CASSQDSVLRGYTF	TGTGCCAGCAGCCAAGATTCTGTCCTTAGAGGCTACACCTTC
TRBD1	.	TRBV5-6	TRBJ1-6	CASSSGTGVSPLHF	TGTGCCAGCAGTTCCGGGACAGGGGTTTCACCCCTCCACTTT
.	.	TRBV4-1	TRBJ2-7	CASSQDGTVREQYF	TGCGCCAGCAGCCAAGATGGAACAGTCCGCGAGCAGTACTTC
.	.	TRBV10-3	TRBJ1-5	CAISESTGNQPQHF	TGTGCCATCAGTGAGTCTACGGGCAATCAGCCCCAGCATTTT
.	.	TRBV18	TRBJ2-2	CASSPQGLNTGELFF	TGTGCCAGCTCACCACAGGGGCTGAACACCGGGGAGCTGTTTTTT
TRBD1	once	TRBV3-1/TRBV3-2	TRBJ1-6	CASSQRDRGASPLHF	TGTGCCAGCAGCCAACGGGACAGGGGTGCTTCACCCCTCCACTTT
.	.	TRBV7-2	TRBJ1-1	CASSLAAGLNTEAFF	TGTGCCAGCAGCTTAGCTGCAGGGTTGAACACTGAAGCTTTCTTT
TRBD1	.	TRBV5-4	TRBJ2-5	CASSSTGQGLVQETQYF	TGTGCCAGCAGCTCTACGGGACAGGGCCTTGTACAAGAGACCCAGTACTTC
.	.	TRBV19	TRBJ1-6	CASSGGGRFSPLHF	TGTGCCAGTAGTGGCGGGGGGCGGTTTTCACCCCTCCACTTT
.	.	TRBV7-9	TRBJ2-1	CASSSRIPPNEQFF	TGTGCCAGCAGCTCCAGGATTCCCCCCAATGAGCAGTTCTTC
TRBD2	.	TRBV5-1	TRBJ2-1	CASSLTLAGASYNEQFF	TGCGCCAGCAGCTTGACCCTAGCGGGAGCTTCCTACAATGAGCAGTTCTTC
.	few	TRBV28	TRBJ1-2	CASSSGTTVRGYTF	TGTGCCAGCAGTTCCGGGACAACGGTACGCGGCTACACCTTC
.	once	TRBV5-6	TRBJ1-2	CASSLGGTYGYTF	TGTGCCAGCAGCTTGGGGGGGACTTATGGCTACACCTTC
TRBD1	.	TRBV3-1/TRBV3-2	TRBJ2-3	CASSPRQGSTDTQYF	TGTGCCAGCAGCCCGCGACAGGGAAGCACAGATACGCAGTATTTT
.	many	TRBV6-2/TRBV6-3	TRBJ1-4	CASSYAGPEGGEKLFF	TGTGCCAGCAGTTACGCGGGGCCTGAGGGAGGTGAAAAACTGTTTTTT
TRBD1	.	TRBV11-3	TRBJ2-3	CASSPDRGGGPDTQYF	TGTGCCAGCAGCCCCGACAGGGGAGGAGGACCAGATACGCAGTATTTT
TRBD2	.	TRBV6-5	TRBJ2-7	CASSPGLASYEQYF	TGTGCCAGCAGTCCGGGACTAGCGTCCTACGAGCAGTACTTC
TRBD1	.	TRBV9	TRBJ1-4	CASSSAPGQGASTNEKLFF	TGTGCCAGCAGCTCCGCACCGGGACAGGGGGCCTCCACTAATGAAAAACTGTTTTTT
.	.	TRBV4-2	TRBJ1-2	CASSQEDRHLYTF	TGTGCCAGCAGCCAAGAGGACAGACATCTCTACACCTTC
TRBD1	.	TRBV10-3	TRBJ1-2	CAIKLTGNYGYTF	TGTGCCATCAAACTGACAGGGAACTATGGCTACACCTTC
.	.	TRBV10-2	TRBJ2-1	CASSDGFSQFF	TGCGCCAGCAGTGACGGGTTTTCGCAGTTCTTC
TRBD1	.	TRBV13	TRBJ2-7	CASSLGSTGGSEQYF	TGTGCCAGCAGCTTAGGTTCGACAGGGGGCAGCGAGCAGTACTTC
TRBD2	.	TRBV9	TRBJ2-3	CASSGRASGEDTQYF	TGTGCCAGCAGCGGGAGAGCTAGCGGGGAAGATACGCAGTATTTT
TRBD1	.	TRBV28	TRBJ1-1	CASRLPGTVGPGAFF	TGTGCCAGCAGGCTTCCCGGGACAGTGGGCCCTGGAGCTTTCTTT
.	.	TRBV5-4	TRBJ1-6	CASSLAPTGGNSPLHF	TGTGCCAGCAGCTTGGCCCCAACAGGCGGAAATTCACCCCTCCACTTT
TRBD1	.	TRBV12-3/TRBV12-4	TRBJ1-5	CASSDRGDQPQHF	TGTGCCAGCAGTGACAGGGGCGATCAGCCCCAGCATTTT
.	.	TRBV4-1	TRBJ2-5	CASTRGLMGARGVQETQYF	TGCGCCAGCACCCGTGGACTGATGGGGGCCAGGGGCGTTCAAGAGACCCAGTACTTC
TRBD2	.	TRBV7-9	TRBJ2-3	CASSFLAGGSTDTQYF	TGTGCCAGCAGCTTTCTAGCGGGAGGGAGCACAGATACGCAGTATTTT
TRBD2	.	TRBV5-1	TRBJ2-5	CASSDRLAQFPKETQYF	TGCGCCAGCAGCGACCGACTAGCTCAGTTTCCAAAAGAGACCCAGTACTTC
.	few	TRBV27	TRBJ2-2	CASSFLTGHTNTGELFF	TGTGCCAGCAGTTTTCTCACAGGGCATACGAACACCGGGGAGCTGTTTTTT
TRBD2	.	TRBV7-2	TRBJ2-3	CASSSNPGLAGSDTQYF	TGTGCCAGCAGCTCCAATCCGGGACTAGCGGGGTCAGATACGCAGTATTTT
.	.	TRBV28	TRBJ1-1	CATTGNTEAFF	TGTGCCACAACAGGGAACACTGAAGCTTTCTTT
TRBD1	.	TRBV5-1	TRBJ2-3	CASSLGQDTDTQYF	TGCGCCAGCAGCCTCGGACAGGACACAGATACGCAGTATTTT
TRBD2	once	TRBV5-6	TRBJ2-3	CASSLRLAGSGTDTQYF	TGTGCCAGCAGCTTGAGGCTAGCGGGATCGGGCACAGATACGCAGTATTTT